The clone carrying this TCR beta chain occurred a few times. The antigen is not known. The source of the sample is a study of identical twins. TCRdb independently ran MiXCR on the 5' RACE reads; one entry per CDR3 protein. Among 450,000 or so distinct CDR3 sequences listed, roughly 26% were seen once. Whole-study findings and limits: Twin pairs had excess sharing that was weaker in beta out-of-frame sequences.

There are 14 residues in the CDR3. Trimming removed 3 bases at V and 3 bases at J, with 8 bases between. CDR1 and CDR2 from the germline V gene are MNHEY and SVGAGI. The data were also submitted as part of a second study, on T cells expressing NK-cell markers.

The sequenced material came from CD4+ T cells sorted from blood. The receptor was derived from a woman aged 18-29 years in good health. The chain combines TRBV6-5 with TRBJ1-4; D gene ambiguous. The CDR3 DNA follows: TGTGCCAGCAGTTATTCGACACCTAATGAAAAACTGTTTTTT. This translates into CASSYSTPNEKLFF.